What follows is one T cell receptor beta chain and its context. Unmatched junction bases numbered 5, after V lost 6 bases and J lost 6 bases. This CDR3 comprises 14 residues. The germline V gene has CDR1 MDHEN and CDR2 SYDVKM. These data come from a study of blood T cells in healthy people across ages. The authors ran a second PCR of about 7 to 12 cycles using a sample-barcoded 5' primer and a J-beta primer mix. A single record per CDR3 protein comes from TCRdb applying MiXCR to the 5' RACE reads. The sample lists about 1.5 million distinct CDR3 sequences, approximately 39% seen once, with under 5% in the top ten.

This chain joins TRBV28 and TRBJ2-2; 9 nucleotides match TRBD2. The receptor comes from a woman between 18 and 29 years old in good health. The source material was blood. CDR3 in amino acids: CASRGSGSAGELFF. For the CDR3, the DNA is TGTGCCAGCAGAGGTAGCGGGAGCGCCGGGGAGCTGTTTTTT. The full variable domain, its missing parts supplied by reference TRBV28 and TRBJ2-2, is DVKVTQSSRYLVKRTGEKVFLECVQDMDHENMFWYRQDPGLGLRLIYFSYDVKMKEKGDIPEGYSVSREKKERFSLILESASTNQTSMYLCASRGSGSAGELFFGEGSRLTVL.